One TCR beta chain is described in this entry. TCRdb's table, derived via immunoSEQ multiplex PCR, lists solely in-frame clones and lacks some. This sample has tens of thousands of clones, with roughly 98% found just once. The data stem from a study of technical replicates of blood from a handful of donors. The CDR3 extends over 14 amino acids. Germline V lookup: CDR1 MGHRA, CDR2 YSYEKL. V was pared by 2 bases and J by 6 bases, with 11 bases between. The specimen was T cells isolated from PBMCs. The clonotype was recovered from a human donor in good health. The V and J genes are TRBV4-1 and TRBJ1-5; D is ambiguous. CDR3 sequence (DNA): TGCGCCAGCAGCCAATTAACGCGGGGTCAGCCCCAGCATTTT. Protein sequence: CASSQLTRGQPQHF.